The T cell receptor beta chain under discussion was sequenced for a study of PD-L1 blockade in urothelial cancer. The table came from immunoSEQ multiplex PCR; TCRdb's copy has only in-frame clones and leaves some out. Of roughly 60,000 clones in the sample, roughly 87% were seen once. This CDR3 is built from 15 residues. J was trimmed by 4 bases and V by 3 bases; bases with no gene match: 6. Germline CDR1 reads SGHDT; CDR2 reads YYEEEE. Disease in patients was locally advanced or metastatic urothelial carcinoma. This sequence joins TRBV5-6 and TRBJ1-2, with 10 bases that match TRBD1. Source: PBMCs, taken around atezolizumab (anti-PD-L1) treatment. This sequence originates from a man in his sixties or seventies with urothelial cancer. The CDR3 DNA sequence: TGTGCCAGCAGCTCCGGGACAGGGGAGGCCTATGGCTACACCTTC. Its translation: CASSSGTGEAYGYTF.